The present T cell receptor (beta chain) was sequenced within a study of blood T cells in healthy people across ages. Across the whole study: Template-switching capture recovered about one barcoded beta molecule per two T cells. General study results and limits: Donor CMV status, an unknown factor, possibly confounded changes in expanded clonotypes. More naive CD4+ cells and higher diversity were found in long-lived than in aged donors.

Isolation yielded PBMCs, at least 7 million per sample, in every case. Together with a sample-barcoded 5' primer, a J-beta primer mix was included in a second PCR lasting roughly 6 to 12 cycles. TCRdb fed the 5' RACE reads into MiXCR, producing one record per CDR3 protein. The profile shows approximately 2,000,000 distinct CDR3 sequences, about 39% of them singletons. Regarding this clonotype: Its antigen is currently unknown.

This TCR derives from a human donor in good health. The sequencing sample was made of blood.

DNA for the CDR3: TGTGCCAGCAGCTTATCGCAGGGGATGGCAGATACGCAGTATTTT. This sequence encodes CASSLSQGMADTQYF. The V gene is TRBV7-2, the J gene TRBJ2-3, with a tentative D call TRBD1 (6 bases). Per germline, CDR1 SGHTA and CDR2 FQGNSA. The CDR3 is made up of 15 amino acids. Trimming removed 2 bases from V and 4 bases from J, with 13 bases in between.